This T cell receptor (beta chain) was sequenced during a study of shared clonotypes between healthy human individuals. Whole-study results and caveats: A few donors had around 5.5% of their naive CD4 clonotypes in common. Apart from blood, nothing was sampled; tissue repertoires likely differ.

This CDR3 is 15 amino acids long. V dropped 6 bases and J dropped 3; count of bases not matched to a gene: 5. Germline lookup yields CDR1 MNHEY and CDR2 SMNVEV (reference sequence). As to this clone: The target antigen is unknown. The same CDR3 can be traced to other DNA sequences in this sample.

Sorted-subset replicate PCRs used about 180 ng DNA, some 33,000 T cell genomes. Method: immunoSEQ multiplex PCR; TCRdb's copy keeps in-frame clones and lacks some. The table lists around 1.4 million clones, 97% to 99% of them singletons. The clonotype was recovered from a man in his thirties or forties in good health. The chain employs TRBV27 and TRBJ2-1; the match to TRBD2 covers 10 bases. The specimen was naive CD4+ T cells sorted from blood. Indicated subset: CD45RA+ positively selected. The CDR3: CASSLGTSVYNEQFF. In nucleotides, the CDR3 is TGTGCCAGCAGCCTGGGGACTAGCGTCTACAATGAGCAGTTCTTC.